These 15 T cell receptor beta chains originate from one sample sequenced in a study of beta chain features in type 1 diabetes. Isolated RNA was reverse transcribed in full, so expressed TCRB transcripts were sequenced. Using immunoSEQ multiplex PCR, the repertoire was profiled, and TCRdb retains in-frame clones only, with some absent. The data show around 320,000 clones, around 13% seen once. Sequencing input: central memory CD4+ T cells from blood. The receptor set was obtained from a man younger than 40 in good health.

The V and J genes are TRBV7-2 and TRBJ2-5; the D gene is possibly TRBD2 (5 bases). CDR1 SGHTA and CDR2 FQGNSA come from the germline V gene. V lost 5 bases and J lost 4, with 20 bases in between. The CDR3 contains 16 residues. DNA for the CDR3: TGTGCCAGCAGCCCTCAGATAGCGAGAGGAGGAGAGACCCAGTACTTC. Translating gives CASSPQIARGGETQYF.

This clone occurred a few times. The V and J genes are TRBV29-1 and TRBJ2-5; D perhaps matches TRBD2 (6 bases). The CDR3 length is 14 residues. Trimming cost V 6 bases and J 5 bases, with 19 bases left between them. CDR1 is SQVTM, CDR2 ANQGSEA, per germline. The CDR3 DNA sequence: TGCAGCGTGAAGACGGAATGGAGGGCGGAGACCCAGTACTTC. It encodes CSVKTEWRAETQYF.

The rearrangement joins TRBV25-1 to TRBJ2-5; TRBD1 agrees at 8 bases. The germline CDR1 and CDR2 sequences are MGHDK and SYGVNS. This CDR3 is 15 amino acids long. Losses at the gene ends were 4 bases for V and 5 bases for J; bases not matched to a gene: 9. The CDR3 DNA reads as TGTGCCAGCAGTGTCTCAGGGGGCCTGGGGGAGACCCAGTACTTC. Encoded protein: CASSVSGGLGETQYF.

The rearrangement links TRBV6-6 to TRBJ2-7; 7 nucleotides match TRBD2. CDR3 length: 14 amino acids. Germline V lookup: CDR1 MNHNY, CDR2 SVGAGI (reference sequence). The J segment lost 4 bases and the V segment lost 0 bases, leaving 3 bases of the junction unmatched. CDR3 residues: CASSYSGGTYEQYV. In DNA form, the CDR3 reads TGTGCCAGCAGTTACTCGGGGGGGACTTACGAGCAGTACGTC.

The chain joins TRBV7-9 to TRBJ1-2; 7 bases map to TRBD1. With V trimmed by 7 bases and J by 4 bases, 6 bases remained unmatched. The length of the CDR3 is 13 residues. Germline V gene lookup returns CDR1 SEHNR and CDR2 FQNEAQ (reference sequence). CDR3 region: CASTDRDSYGYTF. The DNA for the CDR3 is TGTGCCAGCACCGACAGGGATTCCTATGGCTACACCTTC.

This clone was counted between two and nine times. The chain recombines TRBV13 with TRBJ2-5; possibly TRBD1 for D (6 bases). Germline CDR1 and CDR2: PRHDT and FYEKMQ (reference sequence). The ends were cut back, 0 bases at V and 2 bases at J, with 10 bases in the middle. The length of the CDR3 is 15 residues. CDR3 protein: CASSLGQGEQETQYF. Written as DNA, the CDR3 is TGTGCCAGCAGCTTAGGACAGGGCGAGCAAGAGACCCAGTACTTC.

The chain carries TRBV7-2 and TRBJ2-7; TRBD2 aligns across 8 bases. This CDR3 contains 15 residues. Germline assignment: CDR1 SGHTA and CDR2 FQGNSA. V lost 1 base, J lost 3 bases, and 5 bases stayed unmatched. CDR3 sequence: CASSLDSGGLYEQYF. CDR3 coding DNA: TGTGCCAGCAGCTTAGATTCGGGGGGGCTCTACGAGCAGTACTTC. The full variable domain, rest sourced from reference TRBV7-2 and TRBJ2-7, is GAGVSQSPSNKVTEKGKDVELRCDPISGHTALYWYRQSLGQGLEFLIYFQGNSAPDKSGLPSDRFSAERTGGSVSTLTIQRTQQEDSAVYLCASSLDSGGLYEQYFGPGTRLTVT.

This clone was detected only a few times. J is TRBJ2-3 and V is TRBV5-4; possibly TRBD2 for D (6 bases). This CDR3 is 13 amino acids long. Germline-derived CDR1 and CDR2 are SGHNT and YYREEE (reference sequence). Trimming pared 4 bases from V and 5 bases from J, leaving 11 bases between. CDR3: CASSEGGRDTQYF. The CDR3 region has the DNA TGTGCCAGCAGCGAGGGAGGAAGAGATACGCAGTATTTT.

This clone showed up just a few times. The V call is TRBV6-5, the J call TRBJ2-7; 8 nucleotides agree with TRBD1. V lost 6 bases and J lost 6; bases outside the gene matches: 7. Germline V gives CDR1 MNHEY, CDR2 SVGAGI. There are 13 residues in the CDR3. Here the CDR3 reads CASSYRGTGEQYF. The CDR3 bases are TGTGCCAGCAGCTACAGGGGGACGGGCGAGCAGTACTTC.

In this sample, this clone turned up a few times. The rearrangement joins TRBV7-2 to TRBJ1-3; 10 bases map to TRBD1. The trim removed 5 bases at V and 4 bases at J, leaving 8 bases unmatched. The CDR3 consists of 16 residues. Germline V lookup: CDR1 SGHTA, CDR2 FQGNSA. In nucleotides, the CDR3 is TGTGCCAGCAGCAGAACCGGGACAGGGGAAGGAAACACCATATATTTT. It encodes CASSRTGTGEGNTIYF.

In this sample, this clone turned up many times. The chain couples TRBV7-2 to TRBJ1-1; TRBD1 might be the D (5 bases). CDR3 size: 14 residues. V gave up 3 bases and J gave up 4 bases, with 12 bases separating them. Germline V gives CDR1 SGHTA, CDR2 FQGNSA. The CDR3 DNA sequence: TGTGCCAGCAGCTTGCTCGGGGGGGGCACTGAAGCTTTCTTT. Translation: CASSLLGGGTEAFF. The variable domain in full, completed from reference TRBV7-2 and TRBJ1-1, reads GAGVSQSPSNKVTEKGKDVELRCDPISGHTALYWYRQSLGQGLEFLIYFQGNSAPDKSGLPSDRFSAERTGGSVSTLTIQRTQQEDSAVYLCASSLLGGGTEAFFGQGTRLTVV.

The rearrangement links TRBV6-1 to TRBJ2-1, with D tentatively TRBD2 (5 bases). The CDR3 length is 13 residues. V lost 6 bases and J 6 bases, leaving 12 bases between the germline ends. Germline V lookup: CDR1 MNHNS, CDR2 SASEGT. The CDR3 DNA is TGTGCCAGCAGCTTTTCGGGGAGCAATGAGCAGTTCTTC. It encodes CASSFSGSNEQFF.

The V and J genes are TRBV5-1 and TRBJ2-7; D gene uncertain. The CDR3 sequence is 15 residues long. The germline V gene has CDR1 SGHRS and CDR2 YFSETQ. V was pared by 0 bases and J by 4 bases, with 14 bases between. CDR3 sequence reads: CASSLAPGWQYEQYF. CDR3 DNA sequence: TGCGCCAGCAGCTTGGCCCCGGGTTGGCAGTACGAGCAGTACTTC.

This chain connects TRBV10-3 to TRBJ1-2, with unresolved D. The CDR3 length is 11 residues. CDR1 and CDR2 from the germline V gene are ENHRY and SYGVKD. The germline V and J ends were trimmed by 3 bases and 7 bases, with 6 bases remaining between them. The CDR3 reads CAISDPRGYTF. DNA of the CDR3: TGTGCCATCAGTGATCCACGTGGCTACACCTTC.

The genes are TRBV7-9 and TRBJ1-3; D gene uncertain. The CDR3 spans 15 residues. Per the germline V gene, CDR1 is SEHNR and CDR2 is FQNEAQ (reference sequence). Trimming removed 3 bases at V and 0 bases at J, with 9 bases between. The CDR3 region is CASSLTGSSGNTIYF. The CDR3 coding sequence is TGTGCCAGCAGCTTGACCGGGTCCTCTGGAAACACCATATATTTT.